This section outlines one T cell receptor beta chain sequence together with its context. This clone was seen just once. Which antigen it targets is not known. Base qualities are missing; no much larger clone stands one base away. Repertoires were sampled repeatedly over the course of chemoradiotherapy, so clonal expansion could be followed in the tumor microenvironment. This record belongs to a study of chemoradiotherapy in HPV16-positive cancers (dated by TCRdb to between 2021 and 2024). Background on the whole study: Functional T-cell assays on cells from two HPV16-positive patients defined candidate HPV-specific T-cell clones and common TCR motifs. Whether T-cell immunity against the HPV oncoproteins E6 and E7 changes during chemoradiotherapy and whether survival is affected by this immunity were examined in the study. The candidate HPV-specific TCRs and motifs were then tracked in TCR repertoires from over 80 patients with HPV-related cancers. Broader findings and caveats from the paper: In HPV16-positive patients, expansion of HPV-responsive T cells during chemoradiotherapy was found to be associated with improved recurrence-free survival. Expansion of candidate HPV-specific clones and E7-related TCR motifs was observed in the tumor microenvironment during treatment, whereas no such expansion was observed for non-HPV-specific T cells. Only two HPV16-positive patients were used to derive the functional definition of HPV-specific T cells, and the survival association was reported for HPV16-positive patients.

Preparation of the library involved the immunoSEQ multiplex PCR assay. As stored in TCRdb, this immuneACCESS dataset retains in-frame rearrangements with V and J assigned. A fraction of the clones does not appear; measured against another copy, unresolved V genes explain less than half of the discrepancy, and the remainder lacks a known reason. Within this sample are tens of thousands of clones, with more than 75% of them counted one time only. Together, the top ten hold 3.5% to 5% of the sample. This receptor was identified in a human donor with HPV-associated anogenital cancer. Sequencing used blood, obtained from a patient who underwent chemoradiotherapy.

The sequenced DNA: TGTGCCAGCAGCACAGTAGGCGAGCAGTACTTC. This is translated as CASSTVGEQYF. This receptor chain uses TRBV14 and TRBJ2-7, with the D gene too uncertain to name. Trimming at the junction amounts to 5 bases on V and 6 bases on J, and the germline ends lie 8 bases apart. CDR1 and CDR2 (SGHDN, FVKESK) derive from the germline V gene. The CDR3 holds 11 amino acids from the cysteine to the phenylalanine. Just the 33-base CDR3 DNA is kept, in frame starting at base 1.